The 29 T cell receptor beta chains below all came from one sample that was sequenced in a study of CD8+ T cells in alopecia areata. Reverse transcription of extracted RNA yielded cDNA, which provided the sequencing template. Generated by immunoSEQ multiplex PCR, the TCRdb table keeps only in-frame clones and is missing some. The repertoire holds 150,000 to 200,000 clones, with roughly 64% as singletons. Treatment noted: oral pan-JAK inhibitor, 5-10 mg twice daily. This material consisted of CD8+ T cells sorted from blood, taken at week 24, from a patient treated with tofacitinib. The receptors were sampled from a human donor with alopecia areata.

This clone came up a few times. The J gene is TRBJ2-5, the V gene TRBV10-3; no reliable D call. The CDR3 spans 15 residues. The ends were cut back, 0 bases at V and 5 bases at J, with 13 bases in the middle. Looked up from germline, CDR1 is ENHRY and CDR2 is SYGVKD. CDR3 sequence: CAISESTGAAETQYF. Here the CDR3 DNA reads TGTGCCATCAGTGAGTCGACTGGAGCCGCGGAGACCCAGTACTTC.

The chain employs TRBV7-9 and TRBJ2-7; a possible D gene is TRBD1 (6 bases). CDR1 SEHNR and CDR2 FQNEAQ come from the germline V gene (reference sequence). The CDR3 totals 15 residues. Trimming removed 5 bases at V and 5 bases at J, with 19 bases between. DNA of the CDR3: TGTGCCAGCAGCCCCATAGGGGCAGGGGCCCACGAGCAGTACTTC. As protein: CASSPIGAGAHEQYF.

This clone has only a few counts. The J gene is TRBJ2-3, the V gene TRBV15; no reliable D call. Trimming removed 2 bases at V and 4 bases at J, with 4 bases between. Germline assignment: CDR1 LNHNV and CDR2 YYDKDF (reference sequence). This CDR3 has 12 amino acids. In nucleotides, the CDR3 is TGTGCCACCAGCAGAACGTCAGATACGCAGTATTTT. This encodes CATSRTSDTQYF. The whole variable domain, remainder taken from reference TRBV15 and TRBJ2-3, is DAMVIQNPRYQVTQFGKPVTLSCSQTLNHNVMYWYQQKSSQAPKLLFHYYDKDFNNEADTPDNFQSRRPNTSFCFLDIRSPGLGDTAMYLCATSRTSDTQYFGPGTRLTVL.

This chain links TRBV5-4 with TRBJ2-3, with D possibly matching TRBD2 (6 bases). The germline CDR1 and CDR2 sequences are SGHNT and YYREEE (reference sequence). The CDR3 contains 15 residues. Trimming removed 2 bases from V and 2 bases from J, with 12 bases in between. The CDR3 region is CASSFRDSFTDTQYF. CDR3 bases: TGTGCCAGCAGCTTTCGGGACTCCTTCACAGATACGCAGTATTTT.

The CDR3 bases are TGTGCCAGCTACTCGGGGCAGGGTCAAGAGACCCAGTACTTC. Translation gives CASYSGQGQETQYF. V gene TRBV7-9 combines with J gene TRBJ2-5; D is possibly TRBD1 or TRBD2 (5 bases each). This CDR3 is built from 14 residues. The V end lost 8 bases, the J end lost 2 bases, and 15 bases lay between the germline ends. CDR1 and CDR2 (germline): SEHNR, FQNEAQ (reference sequence). Complete variable domain (other parts from reference TRBV7-9 and TRBJ2-5): DTGVSQNPRHKITKRGQNVTFRCDPISEHNRLYWYRQTLGQGPEFLTYFQNEAQLEKSRLLSDRFSAERPKGSFSTLEIQRTEQGDSAMYLCASYSGQGQETQYFGPGTRLLVL.

The chain carries TRBV30 and TRBJ1-1; 9 positions match TRBD1. V dropped 2 bases and J dropped 1; count of bases not matched to a gene: 5. The CDR3 spans 15 residues. The germline V gene has CDR1 GTSNPN and CDR2 SVGIG (reference sequence). The CDR3 sequence is CAWSNGQGKNTEAFF. The CDR3 DNA reads TGTGCCTGGAGTAATGGACAGGGGAAGAACACTGAAGCTTTCTTT.

This clone occurred once. The chain is built from TRBV15 and TRBJ2-3; 8 positions match TRBD1. V shed 1 base, J shed 3 bases, and the junction held 3 bases outside the gene matches. The CDR3 spans 15 residues. In germline, CDR1 is LNHNV, CDR2 YYDKDF (reference sequence). CDR3 sequence (DNA): TGTGCCACCAGCAGAGCCAGGGGGCGGACAGATACGCAGTATTTT. Protein sequence: CATSRARGRTDTQYF.

The CDR3 coding sequence is TGTGCCAGCAGTTACGGTGCGAAGGCGAACACTGAAGCTTTCTTT. Encoded protein: CASSYGAKANTEAFF. The chain carries TRBV6-5 and TRBJ1-1, with D unresolved. Germline V lookup: CDR1 MNHEY, CDR2 SVGAGI. Between the trimmed V and J ends, which lost 2 bases and 1 base, there was a span of 11 bases. CDR3 length: 15 amino acids.

This clone was found a few times. In DNA, the CDR3 is TGTGCCAGCAGGGCAGTTCAGACGGTCCAAGAGACCCAGTACTTC. It translates to CASRAVQTVQETQYF. V and J are TRBV7-8 and TRBJ2-5; the D is unclear. V lost 6 bases to trimming and J lost 1 base, with 15 bases between them. Per germline, CDR1 SGHVS and CDR2 FQNEAQ. The CDR3 covers 15 residues.

A few counts support this clone. The V and J genes are TRBV6-5 and TRBJ1-1; no clear D gene. V lost 5 bases and J lost 0, with 13 bases in between. CDR3 length equals 15 residues. In germline, CDR1 is MNHEY, CDR2 SVGAGI. The CDR3 DNA follows: TGTGCCAGCAGTCCGGAGGGTAGGGTGAACACTGAAGCTTTCTTT. Amino acids: CASSPEGRVNTEAFF.

The chain carries TRBV27 and TRBJ2-7; 8 positions match TRBD1. V was pared by 5 bases and J by 3 bases, with 6 bases of the junction left unmatched. Germline V lookup: CDR1 MNHEY, CDR2 SMNVEV (reference sequence). The CDR3 is 14 amino acids. CDR3 sequence reads: CASSSGQGNYEQYF. In DNA form, the CDR3 reads TGTGCCAGCAGTAGTGGACAGGGTAACTACGAGCAGTACTTC.

The count of this clone is one. The chain employs TRBV27 and TRBJ2-7, with D perhaps matching TRBD1 (5 bases). The CDR3 runs 13 residues. Germline CDR1 and CDR2: MNHEY and SMNVEV (reference sequence). V lost 3 bases and J lost 2, with 8 bases in between. CDR3: CASSFSQAYEQYF. The CDR3 nucleotides are TGTGCCAGCAGTTTTTCACAGGCCTACGAGCAGTACTTC.

This clone was seen a single time. For the CDR3, the DNA is TGCAGCGTTGAGTTACGACTAGCACAGTTCTTC. Protein sequence: CSVELRLAQFF. The rearrangement links TRBV29-1 to TRBJ2-1, with 7 bases identical to TRBD2. Unmatched junction bases numbered 6, after V lost 3 bases and J lost 13 bases. Per the germline V gene, CDR1 is SQVTM and CDR2 is ANQGSEA. This CDR3 spans 11 amino acids.

The rearrangement links TRBV30 to TRBJ1-1; D is unclear. Germline V lookup: CDR1 GTSNPN, CDR2 SVGIG (reference sequence). V was clipped by 0 bases and J by 4 bases, with 9 bases between them. The CDR3 is made up of 13 amino acids. CDR3 DNA sequence: TGTGCCTGGAGTGTGGGTAGAGGCACTGAAGCTTTCTTT. It specifies CAWSVGRGTEAFF.

Only a few counts were recorded for this clone. The rearrangement uses TRBV29-1 and TRBJ2-7, with no clear D. The V end was cut by 4 bases, the J end by 13 bases, with 8 bases between. The CDR3 extends over 8 amino acids. Germline CDR1 is SQVTM and CDR2 is ANQGSEA. The CDR3 here is CSVGGSYF. The CDR3 region has the DNA TGCAGCGTTGGCGGCAGCTACTTC.

The chain is built from TRBV29-1 and TRBJ1-2, with 7 bases identical to TRBD1. Germline CDR1 is SQVTM and CDR2 is ANQGSEA. The CDR3 extends over 14 amino acids. V shed 4 bases, J shed 2 bases, and the junction held 7 bases outside the gene matches. Here the CDR3 DNA reads TGCAGCGTTGTGGGGGGGACAGCAAACTATGGCTACACCTTC. As protein: CSVVGGTANYGYTF.

The chain combines TRBV5-1 with TRBJ2-3; 10 bases align to TRBD2. Germline V gene data show CDR1 as SGHRS and CDR2 as YFSETQ. This CDR3 has 15 residues. The V and J ends lost 4 bases and 6 bases, in that order; junction bases with no gene match: 8. In nucleotides, the CDR3 is TGCGCCAGCAGCCCCATCGGACTAGCGGTTGATACGCAGTATTTT. It yields the protein CASSPIGLAVDTQYF.

In its sample, this clone was seen a few times. The chain carries TRBV11-1 and TRBJ2-1; D gene uncertain. Germline lookup yields CDR1 SGHAT and CDR2 FQDESV (reference sequence). The CDR3 loop spans 15 amino acids. Trimming left V 2 bases short and J 8 bases short, with 16 bases between. CDR3 nucleotides: TGTGCCAGCAGCTTATCGGCCCCACCATATGATGAGCAGTTCTTC. Encoded protein: CASSLSAPPYDEQFF.

The chain carries TRBV19 and TRBJ2-7; D is unclear. V was trimmed by 5 bases and J by 3 bases, leaving 14 bases between them. From germline, CDR1 is LNHDA and CDR2 SQIVND (reference sequence). This CDR3 region has 14 residues. CDR3 in amino acids: CASSSADGNYEQYF. The CDR3 nucleotides are TGTGCCAGTAGTTCGGCGGACGGAAACTACGAGCAGTACTTC.

This rearrangement joins TRBV5-1 to TRBJ2-1; 8 positions agree with TRBD1. The germline gives CDR1 SGHRS, CDR2 YFSETQ. V was clipped by 2 bases and J by 6 bases; unmatched bases: 1. The CDR3 contains 13 residues. In DNA, the CDR3 is TGCGCCAGCAGCTTTACAGGGGGCAATGAGCAGTTCTTC. Its protein product is CASSFTGGNEQFF.

As concerns this clone: The junction does not match germline at one end; this may be a read error. The chain carries TRBV7-7 and TRBJ2-3; perhaps TRBD1 as D (5 bases). Germline V gene data show CDR1 as SSHAT and CDR2 as FNYEAQ (reference sequence). The CDR3 has 15 residues. The DNA for the CDR3 is TGTGCTAGCATCAACTTTGGGGCAACCACAGATACGCAGTATTTT. Its translation is CASINFGATTDTQYF.

The chain combines TRBV7-6 with TRBJ1-4; 9 bases line up with TRBD1. The junction had 4 bases not matched to a gene; V was cut back by 5 bases and J by 6 bases. The CDR3 runs 14 residues. The germline V gene encodes CDR1 SGHVS and CDR2 FNYEAQ. CDR3 in amino acids: CASSVTGGYEKLFF. As DNA, the CDR3 is TGTGCCAGCAGCGTCACAGGGGGCTATGAAAAACTGTTTTTT.

The chain has TRBV27 and TRBJ2-7, with 12 bases identical to TRBD1. Losses at the gene ends were 8 bases for V and 7 bases for J; bases not matched to a gene: 12. Germline loops: CDR1 MNHEY, CDR2 SMNVEV (reference sequence). CDR3 length equals 15 residues. CDR3 nucleotides: TGTGCCAGCCAAAGGGGGGGACAGGGGGCGCGAGAGCAGTACTTC. It translates to CASQRGGQGAREQYF.

This clone appeared a single time. The gene calls are TRBV30 and TRBJ2-5; D not resolved. Germline CDR1 is GTSNPN and CDR2 is SVGIG (reference sequence). Trimming took off 0 bases at V and 5 bases at J, with 10 bases between the two ends. The length of the CDR3 is 13 residues. CDR3 protein: CAWSVLREETQYF. CDR3 in DNA: TGTGCCTGGAGTGTACTCAGAGAGGAGACCCAGTACTTC.

The CDR3, as DNA: TGTGCCAGCAGTGAGTGGGATCAGCCCCAGCATTTT. Translated, it gives CASSEWDQPQHF. V gene TRBV2 combines with J gene TRBJ1-5; the D is unclear. Per germline, CDR1 SNHLY and CDR2 FYNNEI. The CDR3 runs to 12 residues. The V end was cut by 3 bases, the J end by 5 bases, with 5 bases between.

This clone was seen a handful of times. The chain couples TRBV6-5 to TRBJ2-7; 8 positions agree with TRBD1. Looked up from germline, CDR1 is MNHEY and CDR2 is SVGAGI. Germline trimming cut 9 bases from V and 6 bases from J; bases unmatched to any gene: 10. The CDR3 covers 13 residues. CDR3 region: CASRTGLISEQYF. The CDR3 DNA reads as TGTGCCAGTAGGACAGGGTTGATCTCCGAGCAGTACTTC.

CDR3 nucleotide sequence: TGTGCCTGGAGTCTGGCAGTTATGAACACTGAAGCTTTCTTT. This gives the protein CAWSLAVMNTEAFF. J is TRBJ1-1 and V is TRBV30; D is unresolved. Germline loops: CDR1 GTSNPN, CDR2 SVGIG (reference sequence). With 2 bases removed from V and 0 bases from J, the gap between germline ends came to 10 bases. The CDR3 covers 14 residues.

This clone has more than one count but fewer than ten. The V call is TRBV29-1, the J call TRBJ1-4, with D unresolved. Germline CDR1 SQVTM, CDR2 ANQGSEA. V gave up 5 bases and J gave up 8 bases, with 9 bases separating them. The CDR3 has 11 amino acids. The CDR3 region is CSVIENEKLFF. The CDR3 nucleotides are TGCAGCGTTATAGAAAACGAAAAACTGTTTTTT. The full variable domain, rest sourced from reference TRBV29-1 and TRBJ1-4, is SAVISQKPSRDICQRGTSLTIQCQVDSQVTMMFWYRQQPGQSLTLIATANQGSEATYESGFVIDKFPISRPNLTFSTLTVSNMSPEDSSIYLCSVIENEKLFFGSGTQLSVL.

The rearrangement links TRBV29-1 to TRBJ2-7; tentatively, D is TRBD1 (6 bases). Germline CDR1 SQVTM, CDR2 ANQGSEA. The V and J ends lost 2 bases and 2 bases respectively, with 16 bases between them. This CDR3 spans 15 amino acids. DNA of the CDR3: TGCAGCGTTGAACTCCCGGCACAGGGTGCCTACGAGCAGTACTTC. Translating it yields CSVELPAQGAYEQYF.